The clone carrying this TCR beta chain was recorded at least ten times. The germline V gene has CDR1 SGHRS and CDR2 YFSETQ. There are 15 residues in the CDR3. V lost 1 base to trimming and J lost 3 bases; unmatched junction nucleotides: 1. TCRdb passed the RACE reads through MiXCR, listing each CDR3 protein once. The data hold 40,000 to 45,000 distinct CDR3 sequences, with more than 8.5% observed a single time. Sample time point: patch test 2, 6 weeks after DPC sensitization. Treatment described: therapeutic diphenylcyclopropenone sensitization with weekly scalp DPC. Researchers extracted total RNA from unfractionated whole blood. The data stem from a study of human T cells and chemical hapten exposure. In the study overall: Sensitizing treatment utilized 2% DPC over a roughly 2 cm by roughly 2 cm portion of upper inner arm skin. Patch testing placed 0.01% DPC on the upper back, with readings at 6 days. Small pooled library volume differences chiefly drove per-sample TCR yield variation.

Sample: whole blood, taken in connection with sensitization to the hapten diphenylcyclopropenone (DPC). V gene TRBV5-1 combines with J gene TRBJ2-2, with 9 bases identical to TRBD2. The TCR originated in a woman between 40 and 50 years old with alopecia areata. Some clones in this sample may be carry-over from other donors' samples. The CDR3 loop is CASSLTSGYTGELFF. The CDR3 nucleotides are TGCGCCAGCAGCTTGACTAGCGGGTACACCGGGGAGCTGTTTTTT.